This TCR beta chain was sequenced for a study of blood T cells in healthy people across ages. Study-wide results and limits: Fewer expanded clones and more diversity marked long-lived versus aged donors.

Healthy Caucasian individuals from Russia aged roughly 6 to 95 were enrolled as donors. The authors drew about 10 milliliters of peripheral blood from each donor. Per the germline V gene, CDR1 is DFQATT and CDR2 is SNEGSKA (reference sequence). With 0 bases removed from V and 0 bases from J, the gap between germline ends came to 12 bases. This CDR3 region has 15 residues. Notes on this clonotype: Its antigen is unidentified.

The use of a sample-barcoded 5' primer and a J-beta primer mix characterized a second PCR of about 6 to 12 cycles. TCRdb ran MiXCR on the 5' RACE reads and lists one entry per CDR3 protein. The sample records about 780,000 distinct CDR3 sequences, around half being singletons. The sequenced sample consisted of blood. This TCR derives from an elderly man in good health. This sequence joins TRBV20-1 and TRBJ2-7; the D gene could be TRBD1 or TRBD2 (5 bases each). The CDR3 region is CSARDPGAFSYEQYF. CDR3 nucleotides: TGCAGTGCTAGAGATCCCGGGGCCTTCTCCTACGAGCAGTACTTC.